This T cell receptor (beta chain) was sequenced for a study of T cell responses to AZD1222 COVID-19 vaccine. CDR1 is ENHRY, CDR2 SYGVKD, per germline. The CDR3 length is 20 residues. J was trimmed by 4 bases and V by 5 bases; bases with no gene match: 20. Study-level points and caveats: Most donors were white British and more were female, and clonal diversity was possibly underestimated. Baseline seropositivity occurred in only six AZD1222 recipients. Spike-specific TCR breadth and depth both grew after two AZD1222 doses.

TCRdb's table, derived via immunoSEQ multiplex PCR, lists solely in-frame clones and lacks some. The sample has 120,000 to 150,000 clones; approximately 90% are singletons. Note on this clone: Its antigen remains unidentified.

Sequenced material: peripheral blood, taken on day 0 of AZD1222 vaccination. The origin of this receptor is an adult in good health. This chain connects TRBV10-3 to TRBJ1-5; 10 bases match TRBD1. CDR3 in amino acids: CAISLNSGTGASMRNQPQHF. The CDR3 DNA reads TGTGCCATCAGTTTAAACTCCGGGACAGGGGCAAGTATGCGGAATCAGCCCCAGCATTTT.